Listed below are T cell receptor beta chains from one sample, sequenced in a study of CD4+ T cells in melanoma. Using immunoSEQ multiplex PCR, the repertoire was profiled, and TCRdb retains in-frame clones only, with some absent. The sample lists some 50,000 clones, 89% occurring once. The material sequenced was peripheral blood. These receptors were obtained from a human donor with melanoma. Each CDR3 is given without its conserved first and last residue. Fields, in order: CDR3 protein, CDR3 length, J gene, V gene.

CDR3aa: ASSRPGQETQY
len: 11
j_gene: TRBJ2-5
v_gene: TRBV6-5

CDR3aa: ASSLGTSGPTQY
len: 12
j_gene: TRBJ2-3
v_gene: TRBV27

CDR3aa: ASSLSGPEMGSTGELF
len: 16
j_gene: TRBJ2-2
v_gene: TRBV5-1

CDR3aa: ASSMGVAGDDEQF
len: 13
j_gene: TRBJ2-1
v_gene: TRBV19

CDR3aa: ASSHGQASGYT
len: 11
j_gene: TRBJ1-2
v_gene: TRBV19

CDR3aa: ASSQEQGSSYEQY
len: 13
j_gene: TRBJ2-7
v_gene: TRBV4-2

CDR3aa: ASSLLSSGANVLT
len: 13
j_gene: TRBJ2-6
v_gene: TRBV5-5

CDR3aa: AWSHRGYQPQH
len: 11
j_gene: TRBJ1-5
v_gene: TRBV30

CDR3aa: ASSLDSYQETQY
len: 12
j_gene: TRBJ2-5
v_gene: TRBV7-9

CDR3aa: ASSRGVGGNTIY
len: 12
j_gene: TRBJ1-3
v_gene: TRBV6-5

CDR3aa: ASSYGRDYGYT
len: 11
j_gene: TRBJ1-2
v_gene: TRBV6-5

CDR3aa: SVDVTGGSYEQY
len: 12
j_gene: TRBJ2-7
v_gene: TRBV29-1

CDR3aa: ASSYSGATNEKLF
len: 13
j_gene: TRBJ1-4
v_gene: TRBV6-6

CDR3aa: ASSSGQGGSSPLH
len: 13
j_gene: TRBJ1-6
v_gene: TRBV5-4

CDR3aa: ASSGRPPSGGASSYNEQF
len: 18
j_gene: TRBJ2-1
v_gene: TRBV6-1

CDR3aa: ASSAPRTDGDYGYT
len: 14
j_gene: TRBJ1-2
v_gene: TRBV19

CDR3aa: ASRGDRETQY
len: 10
j_gene: TRBJ2-5
v_gene: TRBV19

CDR3aa: ASDASGGQAADTQY
len: 14
j_gene: TRBJ2-3
v_gene: TRBV6-4

CDR3aa: ASSSFDRDWNSPLH
len: 14
j_gene: TRBJ1-6
v_gene: TRBV7-9

CDR3aa: ASSLDRVSYNEQF
len: 13
j_gene: TRBJ2-1
v_gene: TRBV7-2

CDR3aa: ASSISRDASYEQY
len: 13
j_gene: TRBJ2-7
v_gene: TRBV19

CDR3aa: ASSLGPQGRDTEAF
len: 14
j_gene: TRBJ1-1
v_gene: TRBV5-1

CDR3aa: ASSELVQGAGAF
len: 12
j_gene: TRBJ1-1
v_gene: TRBV25-1

CDR3aa: ASSPREGAAQETQY
len: 14
j_gene: TRBJ2-5
v_gene: TRBV4-1

CDR3aa: ASSRVSGWRVGYGYT
len: 15
j_gene: TRBJ1-2
v_gene: TRBV11-2

CDR3aa: ASSASNYEQY
len: 10
j_gene: TRBJ2-7
v_gene: TRBV5-1

CDR3aa: ASSESHLAGYNEQF
len: 14
j_gene: TRBJ2-1
v_gene: TRBV10-1

CDR3aa: ASSLTRLARGEQF
len: 13
j_gene: TRBJ2-1
v_gene: TRBV7-2

CDR3aa: ASSTGTGILSPLH
len: 13
j_gene: TRBJ1-6
v_gene: TRBV27

CDR3aa: ATSRSLDLPHSYEQY
len: 15
j_gene: TRBJ2-7
v_gene: TRBV15

CDR3aa: ASRSSVTGELF
len: 11
j_gene: TRBJ2-2
v_gene: TRBV14

CDR3aa: ASRPRGYSYEQY
len: 12
j_gene: TRBJ2-7
v_gene: TRBV19

CDR3aa: ASSLQGNEQY
len: 10
j_gene: TRBJ2-7
v_gene: TRBV5-1

CDR3aa: ASRNQGSPAAF
len: 11
j_gene: TRBJ1-1
v_gene: TRBV14

CDR3aa: ASSYYSIGLGGELF
len: 14
j_gene: TRBJ2-2
v_gene: TRBV6-6

CDR3aa: ASSRDRGYEQY
len: 11
j_gene: TRBJ2-7
v_gene: TRBV7-2

CDR3aa: SARALTDQF
len: 9
j_gene: TRBJ2-1
v_gene: TRBV20-1

CDR3aa: ASSQVATENTEAF
len: 13
j_gene: TRBJ1-1
v_gene: TRBV4-1